The 3 T cell receptor beta chains below come from one sample, sequenced in a study of T-cell reconstitution after alpha-beta-depleted transplantation in children. Preparing the TCRbeta library involved the use of unique molecular identifiers. A single record per CDR3 protein comes from TCRdb applying MiXCR to the PCR reads. The data show approximately 800,000 distinct CDR3 sequences, around 17% seen once. The material sequenced was PBMCs, mostly from graft donor cells, taken 360 days after TCRalphabeta/CD19-depleted stem cell transplant. The receptors here all came from a male patient aged 5 to 17 who had a stem cell transplant for acute lymphoblastic leukemia, so the T cells may come from the graft donor.

This clonotype was observed at least ten times. CDR3 coding DNA: TGTGCCAGCAGCTCGGGACGGAGCTCCTACAATGAGCAGTTCTTC. It is translated as CASSSGRSSYNEQFF. This chain joins TRBV7-3 and TRBJ2-1; D may match TRBD1 or TRBD2 (5 bases each). Trimming removed 4 bases from V and 0 bases from J, with 10 bases in between. Germline CDR1 SGHTA, CDR2 FQGTGA. The CDR3 length is 15 residues.

This clonotype has only a few counts. The CDR3 reads CASSPTRTPLTGPGDGYTF. CDR3 coding DNA: TGTGCCAGCAGCCCCACGCGAACCCCCTTAACAGGGCCGGGGGATGGCTACACCTTC. The V call is TRBV11-1, the J call TRBJ1-2; TRBD1 might be the D (6 bases). The CDR3 contains 19 residues. The V gene lost 5 bases and the J gene lost 6 bases, with 31 bases spanning the gap. Germline lookup yields CDR1 SGHAT and CDR2 FQDESV (reference sequence).

The chain has TRBV24-1 and TRBJ2-3, with TRBD1 matching over 9 bases. The CDR3 loop spans 16 amino acids. CDR1 and CDR2 from the germline V gene are KGHDR and SFDVKD. Trimming took 4 bases from V and 2 from J; bases not matched to a gene: 6. The CDR3 DNA reads TGTGCCACCAGTGACCCCGGGACAGGGATCACAGATACGCAGTATTTT. Protein sequence: CATSDPGTGITDTQYF.